This TCR beta chain is from a study of Graves' ophthalmopathy and Graves' hyperthyroidism. Trimming removed 6 bases at V and 4 bases at J, with 12 bases between. This CDR3 is built from 13 residues. For repertoire sequencing, the TCR beta CDR3 regions were amplified from RNA transcripts. First-round RT-PCR relied on HTBI primers, and a second-round multiplex PCR came next. TCRdb redid the calling of the multiplex PCR reads with MiXCR, one entry per CDR3 protein. The sample has approximately 410,000 distinct CDR3 sequences, roughly 14% seen once; the top ten hold roughly 7%. This clonotype was seen ten or more times. The antigen is not known. Findings of the study overall: A 13-signature model separated ophthalmopathy from stable hyperthyroidism, reaching 85% to 90% sensitivity and less than 83% specificity cross-validated.

The sequenced material came from peripheral blood. The receptor comes from a woman aged 18 to 35 with stable Graves' hyperthyroidism. V gene TRBV12-3 or TRBV12-4 combines with J gene TRBJ1-1, with TRBD1 as a possible D gene (6 bases). CDR3 sequence (DNA): TGTGCCAGCAGCCAGGACAGCATCACTGAAGCTTTCTTT. Translating gives CASSQDSITEAFF.